This TCR delta chain was recovered during a study of gamma-delta chains in newborns, infants, children. Study in general: Microbial exposure reportedly drives polyclonal innate γδ T cell expansion after birth.

This clone was detected a few times. The CDR3 has 19 amino acids. Germline V CDR1 and CDR2: GEAIGNYY, EKD. Germline trimming cut 0 bases from V and 1 base from J; bases unmatched to any gene: 8. TCRdb called clones from the reads again using CATT. This table has several thousand delta-chain clones, approximately 2% appearing once. J is TRDJ3 and V is TRDV2; 7 bases are a match to TRDD3. Material for sequencing was blood. This receptor was obtained from a child who was a newborn, infant or young child, either healthy, febrile or measles-vaccinated (not recorded which). This CDR3 is CACDTWGTKGSWDTRQMFF. CDR3 nucleotides: TGTGCCTGTGACACCTGGGGGACAAAGGGGTCCTGGGACACCCGACAGATGTTTTTC.